The entry that follows covers one T cell receptor beta chain sequence. Its antigen is unidentified. Trimming at V came to 2 bases and at J to 5 bases, leaving 7 bases not matched to a gene. CDR1 and CDR2 (germline): SGHTA, FQGNSA. The CDR3 loop spans 15 amino acids. This specimen comes from a study of response to subunit inactivated influenza vaccine. General study results and limits: The authors suggested that few new T cells are recruited per seasonal influenza vaccination.

TCRdb used MiXCR to reprocess the RT-PCR reads, holding one entry per CDR3 protein. The profile shows 700,000 to 800,000 distinct CDR3 sequences, under 20% of them singletons. V usage is TRBV7-2 and J usage is TRBJ2-7, with TRBD1 matching over 9 bases. The sequence came from a man aged 45 to 65 who received an inactivated influenza vaccine. The sample consisted of PBMCs from blood, taken around 5 days after vaccination. CDR3 nucleotides: TGTGCCAGCAGCTTACAGGGGACAGGGTTCCACGAGCAGTACTTC. The encoded protein is CASSLQGTGFHEQYF.